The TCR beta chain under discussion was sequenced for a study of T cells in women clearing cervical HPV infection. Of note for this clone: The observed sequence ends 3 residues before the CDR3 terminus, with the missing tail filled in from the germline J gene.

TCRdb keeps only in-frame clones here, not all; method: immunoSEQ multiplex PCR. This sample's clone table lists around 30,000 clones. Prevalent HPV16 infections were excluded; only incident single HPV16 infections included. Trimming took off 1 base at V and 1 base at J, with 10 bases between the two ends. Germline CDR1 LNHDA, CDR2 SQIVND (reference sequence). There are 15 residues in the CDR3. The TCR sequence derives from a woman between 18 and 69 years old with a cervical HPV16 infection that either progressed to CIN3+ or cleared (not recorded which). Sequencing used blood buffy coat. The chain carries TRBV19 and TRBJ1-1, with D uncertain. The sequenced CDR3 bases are TGTGCCAGTAGTATAGTGAGAACAGCGAACACTGAA. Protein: CASSIVRTANTE. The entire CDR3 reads CASSIVRTANTEAFF.